The 9 T cell receptor beta chains presented below share a single source sample, sequenced in a study of T cell responses to AZD1222 COVID-19 vaccine. TCRdb's table, derived via immunoSEQ multiplex PCR, lists solely in-frame clones and lacks some. Among about 110,000 clones listed, approximately 90% were seen once. The sequences come from peripheral blood, collected on day 0 of AZD1222 vaccination. The receptors were sampled from an adult in good health.

The rearrangement links TRBV11-3 to TRBJ2-7, with D possibly being TRBD1 (6 bases). CDR1 is SGHNT and CDR2 is YENEEA in the germline V gene. CDR3 length: 14 amino acids. The V end lost 5 bases, the J end lost 3 bases, and 14 bases lay between the germline ends. The CDR3 spells CASSIGQFDYEQYF. The CDR3 coding sequence is TGTGCCAGCAGCATTGGACAGTTCGACTACGAGCAGTACTTC.

This clone was detected once. V gene TRBV5-4 combines with J gene TRBJ2-7; 13 bases align to TRBD2. CDR3 length equals 16 residues. In germline, CDR1 is SGHNT, CDR2 YYREEE (reference sequence). V was pared by 0 bases and J by 6 bases, with 6 bases of the junction left unmatched. The CDR3 DNA follows: TGTGCCAGCAGCTTGGGAGGACTAGCGGGAGTAAGCGAGCAGTACTTC. Translation gives CASSLGGLAGVSEQYF.

The rearrangement uses TRBV29-1 and TRBJ2-1, with D unresolved. This CDR3 has 14 residues. CDR1 is SQVTM and CDR2 is ANQGSEA in the germline V gene. V was pared by 7 bases and J by 0 bases, with 13 bases between. CDR3 residues: CSGVVGSSYNEQFF. The DNA for the CDR3 is TGCAGCGGCGTTGTGGGTAGCTCCTACAATGAGCAGTTCTTC.

The J gene is TRBJ1-2, the V gene TRBV4-1, with D perhaps TRBD1 (6 bases). Germline loops: CDR1 MGHRA, CDR2 YSYEKL. CDR3 length: 15 amino acids. V dropped 0 bases and J dropped 6 bases, with 14 bases sitting between them. DNA of the CDR3: TGCGCCAGCAGCCAAGATGAGGGAGCAGGGGATGGCTACACCTTC. Amino acids: CASSQDEGAGDGYTF.

The rearrangement uses TRBV12-3 or TRBV12-4 and TRBJ2-5; possibly TRBD1 for D (6 bases). CDR3 size: 13 residues. V was pared by 5 bases and J by 4 bases, with 11 bases between. CDR3 protein: CASSIDRLETQYF. The CDR3 nucleotides are TGTGCCAGCAGTATAGACAGGTTAGAGACCCAGTACTTC.

The chain uses TRBV10-2 and TRBJ1-1, with TRBD1 as a possible D gene (5 bases). There are 13 residues in the CDR3. Germline CDR1 reads WSHSY; CDR2 reads SAAADI. V was clipped by 6 bases and J by 1 base, with 9 bases between them. The CDR3 spells CASRDTKNTEAFF. CDR3 coding DNA: TGCGCCAGCAGGGACACCAAGAACACTGAAGCTTTCTTT.

The rearrangement links TRBV2 to TRBJ1-6; D gene ambiguous. The CDR3 consists of 13 residues. The V gene's germline CDR1 is SNHLY and CDR2 FYNNEI. Trimming took off 4 bases at V and 7 bases at J, with 8 bases between the two ends. CDR3 nucleotides: TGTGCCAGCAGTGTGACTGAGAATTCACCCCTCCACTTT. This encodes CASSVTENSPLHF. Full variable domain (missing parts from reference TRBV2 and TRBJ1-6): EPEVTQTPSHQVTQMGQEVILRCVPISNHLYFYWYRQILGQKVEFLVSFYNNEISEKSEIFDDQFSVERPDGSNFTLKIRSTKLEDSAMYFCASSVTENSPLHFGNGTRLTVT.

The V call is TRBV19, the J call TRBJ1-5, with D possibly TRBD1 on 6 matching bases. Germline V CDR1 and CDR2: LNHDA, SQIVND (reference sequence). V dropped 4 bases and J dropped 3 bases, with 10 bases sitting between them. This CDR3 has 14 residues. CDR3 nucleotides: TGTGCCAGTAGTAAGGGGGGGGTCAATCAGCCCCAGCATTTT. Amino acids: CASSKGGVNQPQHF.

The genes are TRBV7-9 and TRBJ2-1, with TRBD1 as a possible D gene (7 bases). V was pared by 5 bases and J by 16 bases, with 27 bases between. The CDR3 consists of 15 residues. Per the germline V gene, CDR1 is SEHNR and CDR2 is FQNEAQ (reference sequence). The CDR3 spells CASSHEGNRVRGVFF. The CDR3 DNA reads TGTGCCAGCAGCCATGAGGGTAACCGGGTCAGGGGGGTCTTCTTC. Combining the CDR3 with reference TRBV7-9 and TRBJ2-1 gives the whole variable domain DTGVSQNPRHKITKRGQNVTFRCDPISEHNRLYWYRQTLGQGPEFLTYFQNEAQLEKSRLLSDRFSAERPKGSFSTLEIQRTEQGDSAMYLCASSHEGNRVRGVFFGPGTRLTVL.